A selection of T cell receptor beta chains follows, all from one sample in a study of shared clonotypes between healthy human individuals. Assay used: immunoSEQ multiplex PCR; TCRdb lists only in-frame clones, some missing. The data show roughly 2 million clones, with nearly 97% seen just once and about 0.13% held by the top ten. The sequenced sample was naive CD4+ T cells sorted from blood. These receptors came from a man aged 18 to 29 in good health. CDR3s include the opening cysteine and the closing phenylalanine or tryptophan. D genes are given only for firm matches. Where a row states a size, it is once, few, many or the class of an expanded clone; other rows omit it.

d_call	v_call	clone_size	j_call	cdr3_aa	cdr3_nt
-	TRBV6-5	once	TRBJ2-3	CASSAPGTDTQYF	TGTGCCAGCAGTGCACCAGGGACAGATACGCAGTATTTT
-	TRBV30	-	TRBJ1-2	CAWSVDRNYGYTF	TGTGCCTGGAGTGTAGACAGAAACTATGGCTACACCTTC
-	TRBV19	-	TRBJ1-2	CASSFGQLNYGYTF	TGTGCCAGTAGTTTTGGGCAGTTAAACTATGGCTACACCTTC
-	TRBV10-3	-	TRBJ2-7	CAISDAPYEQYF	TGTGCCATCAGCGACGCCCCCTACGAGCAGTACTTC
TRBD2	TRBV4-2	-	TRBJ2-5	CASSPTPLAGEETQYF	TGTGCCAGCAGCCCTACTCCCTTAGCGGGGGAAGAGACCCAGTACTTC
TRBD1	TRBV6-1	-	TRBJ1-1	CASRDPHRGREMAFF	TGTGCCAGCAGAGACCCTCACAGGGGGCGCGAAATGGCTTTCTTT
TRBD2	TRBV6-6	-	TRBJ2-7	CASSYSPSGYYEQYF	TGTGCCAGCAGTTACTCGCCTAGCGGGTATTACGAGCAGTACTTC
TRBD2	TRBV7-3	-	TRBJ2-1	CASSLIARSGLAIGRFYNEQFF	TGTGCCAGCAGCTTAATCGCTAGGTCGGGACTAGCAATTGGTCGATTTTACAATGAGCAGTTCTTC
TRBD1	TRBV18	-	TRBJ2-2	CASSILTGSNTGELFF	TGTGCCAGCTCAATACTGACAGGGTCGAACACCGGGGAGCTGTTTTTT
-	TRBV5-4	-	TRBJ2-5	CASSAGGLQETQYF	TGTGCCAGCAGCGCCGGGGGCCTCCAAGAGACCCAGTACTTC
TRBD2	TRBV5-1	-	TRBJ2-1	CASSLAAGGSFGEQFF	TGCGCCAGCAGCTTGGCGGCGGGAGGGTCCTTTGGAGAGCAGTTCTTC
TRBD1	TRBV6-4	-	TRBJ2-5	CASRGTGLKETQYF	TGTGCCAGCAGGGGGACAGGGCTTAAAGAGACCCAGTACTTC
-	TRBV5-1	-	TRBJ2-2	CASSPSGANTGELFF	TGCGCCAGCAGCCCCTCGGGGGCGAACACCGGGGAGCTGTTTTTT
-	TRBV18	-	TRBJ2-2	CASSPRTGELFF	TGTGCCAGCTCACCGAGGACCGGGGAGCTGTTTTTT
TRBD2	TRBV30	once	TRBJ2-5	CAWSVWQGGVETQYF	TGTGCCTGGAGTGTATGGCAGGGAGGGGTAGAGACCCAGTACTTC
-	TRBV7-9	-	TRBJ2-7	CASSPGRGGTAYEQYF	TGTGCCAGCAGCCCAGGGAGAGGGGGAACCGCATACGAGCAGTACTTC
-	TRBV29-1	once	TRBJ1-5	CSVGGGDQPQHF	TGCAGCGTGGGGGGGGGAGACCAGCCCCAGCATTTT
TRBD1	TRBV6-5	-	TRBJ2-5	CASSTGVEGQETQYF	TGTGCCAGCAGTACAGGGGTAGAGGGCCAAGAGACCCAGTACTTC
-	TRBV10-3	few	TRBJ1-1	CATRDNTEAFF	TGTGCCACCAGGGATAACACTGAAGCTTTCTTT
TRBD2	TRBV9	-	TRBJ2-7	CASSVTSGRLGEQYF	TGTGCCAGCAGCGTTACTAGCGGGAGACTAGGCGAGCAGTACTTC
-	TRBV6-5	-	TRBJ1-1	CASSYSRGGTEAFF	TGTGCCAGCAGTTACTCTAGGGGAGGCACTGAAGCTTTCTTT
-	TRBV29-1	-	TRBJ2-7	CSVEGEDEQYF	TGCAGCGTTGAAGGAGAGGACGAGCAGTACTTC
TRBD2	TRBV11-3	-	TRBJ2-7	CASSLGGTSGSYEQYF	TGTGCCAGCAGCTTAGGGGGAACTAGCGGGAGTTACGAGCAGTACTTC
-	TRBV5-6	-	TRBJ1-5	CASSIDLGQPQHF	TGTGCCAGCAGCATAGACCTGGGACAGCCCCAGCATTTT
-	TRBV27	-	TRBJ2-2	CASSRLGSGTYLNTGELFF	TGTGCCAGCAGCCGACTAGGGTCCGGGACATACCTGAACACCGGGGAGCTGTTTTTT
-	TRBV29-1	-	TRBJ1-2	CSVKSRFYGYTF	TGCAGCGTTAAAAGCAGGTTCTATGGCTACACCTTC
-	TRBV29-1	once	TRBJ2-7	CSVSRDLEYEQYF	TGCAGCGTAAGCCGGGACTTAGAATACGAGCAGTACTTC
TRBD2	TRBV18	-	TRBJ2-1	CASSPISSGGYNEQFF	TGTGCCAGCTCACCAATTTCTAGCGGGGGGTACAATGAGCAGTTCTTC
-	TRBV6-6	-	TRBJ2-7	CASKRRPYEQYF	TGTGCCAGCAAGCGGCGCCCTTACGAGCAGTACTTC
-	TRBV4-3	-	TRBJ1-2	CASGGGKGYGYTF	TGCGCCAGCGGTGGAGGGAAGGGGTATGGCTACACCTTC
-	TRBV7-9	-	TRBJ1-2	CASSTDMYGYTF	TGTGCCAGCAGTACCGACATGTATGGCTACACCTTC
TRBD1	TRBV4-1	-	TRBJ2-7	CASSQDLPGGESYEQYF	TGCGCCAGCAGCCAAGATTTGCCAGGGGGCGAAAGCTACGAGCAGTACTTC
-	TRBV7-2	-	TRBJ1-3	CASSFGPIAPNTIYF	TGTGCCAGCAGCTTCGGCCCAATTGCCCCAAACACCATATATTTT
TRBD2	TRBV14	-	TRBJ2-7	CASSHPHRDYSYEQYF	TGTGCCAGCAGCCACCCCCACCGGGACTACTCCTACGAGCAGTACTTC
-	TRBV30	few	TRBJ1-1	CAYAGLGTEAFF	TGTGCCTACGCAGGGCTCGGCACTGAAGCTTTCTTT
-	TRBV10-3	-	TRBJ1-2	CAISEGAGTNGYTF	TGTGCCATCAGTGAGGGAGCCGGGACAAATGGCTACACCTTC
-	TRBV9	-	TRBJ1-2	CASSPRGNYGYTF	TGTGCCAGCAGCCCACGTGGAAACTATGGCTACACCTTC
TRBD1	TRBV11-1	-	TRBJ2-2	CASSFWTGWSTGELFF	TGTGCCAGCAGCTTTTGGACAGGGTGGAGCACCGGGGAGCTGTTTTTT
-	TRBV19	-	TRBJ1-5	CASRPTNSNQPQHF	TGTGCCAGTAGGCCGACAAACAGCAATCAGCCCCAGCATTTT
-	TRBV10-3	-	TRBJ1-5	CAISPSDSNQPQHF	TGTGCCATCAGTCCCTCGGACAGCAATCAGCCCCAGCATTTT
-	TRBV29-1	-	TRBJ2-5	CSVTGLETQYF	TGCAGCGTAACAGGGCTGGAGACCCAGTACTTC
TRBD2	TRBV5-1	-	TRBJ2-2	CASSRGGTNTGELFF	TGCGCCAGCAGCCGCGGGGGGACAAACACCGGGGAGCTGTTTTTT
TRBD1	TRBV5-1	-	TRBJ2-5	CASRSGQPQETQYF	TGCGCCAGCAGATCGGGACAGCCCCAAGAGACCCAGTACTTC
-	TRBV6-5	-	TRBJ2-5	CASSYGAVPQETQYF	TGTGCCAGCAGTTACGGAGCCGTCCCCCAAGAGACCCAGTACTTC
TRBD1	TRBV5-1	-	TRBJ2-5	CASSTSGTGSQETQYF	TGCGCCAGCAGCACCTCCGGGACAGGGAGCCAAGAGACCCAGTACTTC
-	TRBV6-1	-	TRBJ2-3	CASSEAGTTDTQYF	TGTGCCAGCAGTGAAGCCGGCACCACAGATACGCAGTATTTT
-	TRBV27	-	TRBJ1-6	CASSSQDGRKSPLHF	TGTGCCAGCAGTTCACAAGACGGACGAAAATCACCCCTCCACTTT